This TCR beta chain derives from a study of blood T cell repertoires in COVID-19. Study overall: Both acute and convalescent COVID-19 samples were obtained from the United States, Italy and Spain. The cDNA or gDNA used as material had been derived from T cells, B-cell-depleted T cells, or PBMCs.

The J segment lost 1 base and the V segment lost 2 bases, leaving 4 bases of the junction unmatched. The CDR3 spans 16 residues. In germline, CDR1 is LGHNA, CDR2 YSLEER. The authors' processing: Estimation of nucleated cell counts relied on the amplification of reference gene primers. Profiled with immunoSEQ multiplex PCR; TCRdb holds only in-frame clones, not every one. The V and J calls and clone size are taken from that table; D and trimming were inferred from the DNA. The repertoire consists of about 190,000 clones, with about 88% occurring once and the leading ten covering approximately 5%. The receptor was derived from a woman aged 80 or older with acute or convalescent COVID-19. The J gene is TRBJ2-7, the V gene TRBV4-3, with 11 positions matching TRBD2. Sequenced: peripheral blood. The CDR3 spells CASSQTRTSGSYEQYF. The CDR3 DNA follows: TGCGCCAGCAGCCAAACCCGGACTAGCGGGTCCTACGAGCAGTACTTC.